This T cell receptor beta chain was recorded in a study of neurological immune-mediated disorders. The V gene lost 2 bases and the J gene lost 4 bases, with 21 bases spanning the gap. CDR1 is LGHDT, CDR2 YNNKEL, per germline (reference sequence). The CDR3 sequence is 19 residues long. A single run covered 15-18 subjects with over 160 million TCR-beta sequences. One entry per CDR3 protein results from TCRdb running MiXCR on the 5' RACE reads. The table includes 65,000 to 95,000 distinct CDR3 sequences, 5.5% to 6.5% detected once. Described time point: longitudinal time-point 2. This clonotype was recorded at least ten times.

The sequenced material came from PBMCs. The V gene is TRBV3-1, the J gene TRBJ1-6; no clear D. This receptor was identified in a woman aged 55-70 years with multiple sclerosis. The CDR3 here is CASSQSPANLNHYNSPLHF. The CDR3 bases are TGTGCCAGCAGCCAAAGTCCCGCGAACCTCAATCATTATAATTCACCCCTCCACTTT. The complete variable domain, with remaining parts taken from reference TRBV3-1 and TRBJ1-6, reads DTAVSQTPKYLVTQMGNDKSIKCEQNLGHDTMYWYKQDSKKFLKIMFSYNNKELIINETVPNRFSPKSPDKAHLNLHINSLELGDSAVYFCASSQSPANLNHYNSPLHFGNGTRLTVT.